This T cell receptor (beta chain) was recorded in a study of cytomegalovirus exposure and HLA in healthy donors. Both 60 Vbeta primers and 13 Jbeta primers went into the PCR. TCRdb keeps only in-frame clones here, not all; method: immunoSEQ multiplex PCR. In the table there are about 140,000 clones, approximately 80% of which are singletons. CDR3 length: 13 residues. Germline assignment: CDR1 SGHNT and CDR2 YYREEE (reference sequence). V was pared by 4 bases and J by 3 bases, with 4 bases of the junction left unmatched. The genes are TRBV5-4 and TRBJ2-7, with 7 bases matching TRBD2. This TCR was sampled from a male donor in good health and CMV-seronegative. Sequenced sample: PBMCs. Here the CDR3 reads CASSGGVSYEQYF. For the CDR3, the DNA is TGTGCCAGCAGCGGGGGGGTCAGCTACGAGCAGTACTTC.